Presented here are 3 T cell receptor beta chains from one specimen sequenced in a study of T cell responses to AZD1222 COVID-19 vaccine. Assay used: immunoSEQ multiplex PCR; TCRdb lists only in-frame clones, some missing. The table records 250,000 to 300,000 clones, around 92% of them present only once. The specimen comprised peripheral blood, sampled 28 days after the second AZD1222 dose. These receptors came from an adult who received the AZD1222 COVID-19 vaccine.

V and J are TRBV28 and TRBJ2-3; 7 bases agree with TRBD2. The CDR3 extends over 16 amino acids. Germline V gives CDR1 MDHEN, CDR2 SYDVKM. V was clipped by 1 base and J by 2 bases; unmatched bases: 6. CDR3 loop: CASSLSGSGITDTQYF. The CDR3 nucleotides read TGTGCCAGCAGTTTATCGGGGAGCGGGATCACAGATACGCAGTATTTT.

This clone was recorded once. This chain joins TRBV11-2 and TRBJ2-3, with D perhaps matching TRBD2 (6 bases). Germline V gives CDR1 SGHAT, CDR2 FQNNGV. This CDR3 region has 17 residues. The V end lost 2 bases, the J end lost 2 bases, and 17 bases lay between the germline ends. The CDR3 protein is CASSLHEGGLDTDTQYF. CDR3 in DNA: TGTGCCAGCAGCTTACATGAGGGAGGCCTCGACACAGATACGCAGTATTTT.

The J gene is TRBJ1-1, the V gene TRBV15, with no clear D. This CDR3 spans 13 amino acids. Germline CDR1 LNHNV, CDR2 YYDKDF (reference sequence). Between the trimmed V and J ends, which lost 3 bases and 5 bases, there was a span of 10 bases. For the CDR3, the DNA is TGTGCCACCAGCAGGGAGACGGGGACTGAAGCTTTCTTT. It translates to CATSRETGTEAFF.